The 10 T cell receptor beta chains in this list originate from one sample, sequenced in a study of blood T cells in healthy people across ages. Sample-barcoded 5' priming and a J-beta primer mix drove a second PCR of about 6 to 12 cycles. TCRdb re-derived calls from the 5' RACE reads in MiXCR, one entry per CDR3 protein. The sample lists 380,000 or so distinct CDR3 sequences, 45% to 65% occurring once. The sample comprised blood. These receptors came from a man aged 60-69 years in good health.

CDR3 in amino acids: CASTLGAYNEQFF. The CDR3 DNA reads TGTGCCAGCACCTTGGGTGCCTACAATGAGCAGTTCTTC. V is TRBV28 and J is TRBJ2-1; D gene uncertain. Trimming pared 7 bases from V and 2 bases from J, leaving 9 bases between. The CDR3 runs 13 residues. The V gene's germline CDR1 is MDHEN and CDR2 SYDVKM.

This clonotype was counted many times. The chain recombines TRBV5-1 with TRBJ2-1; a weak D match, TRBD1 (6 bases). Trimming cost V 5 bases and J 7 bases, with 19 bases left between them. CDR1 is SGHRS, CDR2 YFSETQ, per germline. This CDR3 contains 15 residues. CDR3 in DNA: TGCGCCAGCAGGTTTCAGGGGAAAGCAGGGAATGAGCAGTTCTTC. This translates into CASRFQGKAGNEQFF.

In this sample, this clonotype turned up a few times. CDR3 sequence (DNA): TGTGCCAGCAGCAAAGGGGAGCAGTACTTC. This gives the protein CASSKGEQYF. The rearrangement joins TRBV21-1 to TRBJ2-7. TRBV21-1 is designated a pseudogene. The CDR3 has 10 amino acids.

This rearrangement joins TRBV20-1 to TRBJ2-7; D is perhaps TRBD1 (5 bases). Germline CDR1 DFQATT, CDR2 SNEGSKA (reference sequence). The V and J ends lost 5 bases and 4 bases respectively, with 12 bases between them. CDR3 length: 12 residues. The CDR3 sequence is CSARRRGYEQYF. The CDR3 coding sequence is TGCAGTGCTCGCCGAAGGGGATACGAGCAGTACTTC.

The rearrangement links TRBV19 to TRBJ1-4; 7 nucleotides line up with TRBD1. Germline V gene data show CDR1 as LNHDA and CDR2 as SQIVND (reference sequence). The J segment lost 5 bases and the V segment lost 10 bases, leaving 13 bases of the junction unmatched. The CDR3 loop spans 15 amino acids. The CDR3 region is CATAGGGPRNEKLFF. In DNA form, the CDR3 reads TGTGCCACCGCCGGAGGGGGCCCGCGGAATGAAAAACTGTTTTTT. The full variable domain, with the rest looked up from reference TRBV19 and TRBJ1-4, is DGGITQSPKYLFRKEGQNVTLSCEQNLNHDAMYWYRQDPGQGLRLIYYSQIVNDFQKGDIAEGYSVSREKKESFPLTVTSAQKNPTAFYLCATAGGGPRNEKLFFGSGTQLSVL.

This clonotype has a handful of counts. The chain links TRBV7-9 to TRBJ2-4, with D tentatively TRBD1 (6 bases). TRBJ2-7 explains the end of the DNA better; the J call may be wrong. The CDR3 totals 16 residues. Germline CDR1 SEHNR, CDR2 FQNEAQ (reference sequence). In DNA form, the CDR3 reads TGTGCCAGCAGCTTAGCCGGGACGGGACAAGTCCACGAGCAGTACTTC. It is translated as CASSLAGTGQVHEQYF.

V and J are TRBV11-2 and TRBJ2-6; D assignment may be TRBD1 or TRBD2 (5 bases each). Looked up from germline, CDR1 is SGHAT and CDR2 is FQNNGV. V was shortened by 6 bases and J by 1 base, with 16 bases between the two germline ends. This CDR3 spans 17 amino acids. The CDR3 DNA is TGTGCCAGCAGGAAGCCGGGACGGGGTTCTGGGGCCAACGTCCTGACTTTC. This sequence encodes CASRKPGRGSGANVLTF.

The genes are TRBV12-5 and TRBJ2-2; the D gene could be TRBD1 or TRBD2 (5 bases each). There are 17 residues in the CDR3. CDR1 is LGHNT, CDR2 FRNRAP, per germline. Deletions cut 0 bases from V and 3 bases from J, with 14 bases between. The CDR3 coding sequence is TGTGCTAGTGGTTTGGTACTGGGACGGTTAGACACCGGGGAGCTGTTTTTT. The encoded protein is CASGLVLGRLDTGELFF.

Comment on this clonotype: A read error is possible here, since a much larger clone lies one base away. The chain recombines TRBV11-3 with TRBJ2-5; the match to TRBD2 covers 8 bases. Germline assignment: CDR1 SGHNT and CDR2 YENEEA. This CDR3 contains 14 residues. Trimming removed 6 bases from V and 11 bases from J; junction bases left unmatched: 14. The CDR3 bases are TGTGCCAGCAGTGGCGGGGGGTTAGAGAATGAGCAGTACTTC. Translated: CASSGGGLENEQYF.

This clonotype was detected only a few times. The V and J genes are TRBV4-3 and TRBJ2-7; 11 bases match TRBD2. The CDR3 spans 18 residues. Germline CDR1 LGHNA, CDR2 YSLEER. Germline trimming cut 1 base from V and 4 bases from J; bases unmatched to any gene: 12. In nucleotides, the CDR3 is TGCGCCAGCAGCCAAGGAGTAGTAGCGGGAGGGTTCTCTTACGAGCAGTACTTC. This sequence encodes CASSQGVVAGGFSYEQYF.